What follows are 29 T cell receptor beta chains derived from one specimen sequenced in a study of blood T cell repertoires in COVID-19. The data were produced by immunoSEQ multiplex PCR, yet TCRdb's version contains in-frame clones alone and is incomplete. The sample has fewer than 250,000 clones, 70% to 90% seen once. Sequencing was carried out using peripheral blood. All receptors come from a woman aged 40 to 55 who had recovered from COVID-19.

This rearrangement joins TRBV28 to TRBJ1-2; 8 positions match TRBD1. Germline trimming cut 7 bases from V and 4 bases from J; bases unmatched to any gene: 14. The germline gives CDR1 MDHEN, CDR2 SYDVKM. This CDR3 has 16 amino acids. The chain's CDR3 is CASNQPRGPGSYGYTF. As DNA, the CDR3 is TGTGCCAGCAACCAACCCAGGGGGCCAGGATCCTATGGCTACACCTTC.

The chain employs TRBV7-2 and TRBJ2-3; D remains unclear. Germline V gene sequence: CDR1 SGHTA, CDR2 FQGNSA. Trimming stripped 4 bases from V and 5 bases from J, with 7 bases between. This CDR3 contains 12 residues. For the CDR3, the DNA is TGTGCCAGCAGCTCCCCTAAAGATACGCAGTATTTT. Protein product: CASSSPKDTQYF.

The rearrangement uses TRBV18 and TRBJ1-1; TRBD1 is a possible D gene (5 bases). The CDR3 length is 12 residues. Per germline, CDR1 KGHSH and CDR2 LQKENI. V lost 4 bases, J lost 6 bases, and 9 bases lay in between. In DNA, the CDR3 is TGTGCCAGCTCACGCGACAGAGCTGAAGCTTTCTTT. Translated, it gives CASSRDRAEAFF.

The gene calls are TRBV9 and TRBJ2-3, with D perhaps TRBD2 (5 bases). Trimming stripped 4 bases from V and 2 bases from J, with 14 bases between. Germline lookup yields CDR1 SGDLS and CDR2 YYNGEE. The CDR3 spans 15 residues. The CDR3, as DNA: TGTGCCAGCAGCTCAAGGACGGGGATCACAGATACGCAGTATTTT. The encoded protein is CASSSRTGITDTQYF.

This chain connects TRBV6-4 to TRBJ1-4; D is undetermined. The germline gives CDR1 MRHNA, CDR2 SNTAGT. The CDR3 contains 15 residues. V shed 6 bases and J shed 3 bases, with 14 bases lying between them. The CDR3 spells CASRKDLGSNEKLFF. The CDR3 nucleotides read TGTGCCAGCAGAAAAGACTTAGGCTCTAATGAAAAACTGTTTTTT.

This clone was counted a single time. The rearrangement uses TRBV2 and TRBJ2-1; no clear D. This CDR3 is 11 amino acids long. Trimming took off 3 bases at V and 7 bases at J, with 4 bases between the two ends. Germline V gene sequence: CDR1 SNHLY, CDR2 FYNNEI. This CDR3 reads CASSERNEQFF. In DNA form, the CDR3 reads TGTGCCAGCAGTGAGCGGAATGAGCAGTTCTTC.

This rearrangement joins TRBV11-3 to TRBJ2-3, with TRBD2 as a possible D gene (6 bases). The length of the CDR3 is 16 residues. CDR1 SGHNT and CDR2 YENEEA come from the germline V gene. The V and J ends lost 3 bases and 0 bases respectively, with 13 bases between them. The CDR3 protein is CASSFSGPDSTDTQYF. For the CDR3, the DNA is TGTGCCAGCAGCTTCAGCGGGCCCGATAGCACAGATACGCAGTATTTT.

This chain connects TRBV30 to TRBJ2-2; 7 bases are shared with TRBD2. CDR3 length: 16 residues. V lost 0 bases and J lost 6; bases outside the gene matches: 10. CDR1 is GTSNPN, CDR2 SVGIG, per germline (reference sequence). CDR3 in DNA: TGTGCCTGGAGTGTACATCTAGGGCTAGCGGCCGGGGAGCTGTTTTTT. The encoded protein is CAWSVHLGLAAGELFF.

Regarding this clone: The DNA is omitted, as the CDR3 cannot be located on it reliably, and the CDR3 follows TCRdb's listing. V and J are TRBV21-1 and TRBJ1-1; TRBD1, the table's D call, lacks a check against the DNA. TRBV21-1 is a known pseudogene. Counting both end residues, the CDR3 totals 15 amino acids. The CDR3 reads CASSIVVGRGTEAFF.

The sample holds a few counts of this clone. This chain links TRBV29-1 with TRBJ1-3, with a weak D call TRBD1 (5 bases). Germline values: CDR1 SQVTM, CDR2 ANQGSEA. Trimming removed 4 bases from V and 2 bases from J, with 12 bases in between. CDR3 size: 14 residues. The DNA of the CDR3 is TGCAGCGTTGGGGACTTCTCTGCTGGAAACACCATATATTTT. Residues: CSVGDFSAGNTIYF.

The chain couples TRBV5-4 to TRBJ2-5, with a possible D match to TRBD2 (6 bases). Germline CDR1 is SGHNT and CDR2 is YYREEE (reference sequence). The CDR3 loop spans 16 amino acids. The V gene lost 0 bases and the J gene lost 2 bases, with 14 bases spanning the gap. Written as DNA, the CDR3 is TGTGCCAGCAGCTTGGCTCTAGCGCTCTCTCAAGAGACCCAGTACTTC. As protein: CASSLALALSQETQYF.

V is TRBV19 and J is TRBJ2-1; 10 nucleotides align to TRBD1. Per the germline V gene, CDR1 is LNHDA and CDR2 is SQIVND (reference sequence). J was trimmed by 7 bases and V by 6 bases; bases with no gene match: 9. The CDR3 totals 15 residues. The CDR3 protein is CASRRTGTGANEQFF. The CDR3 nucleotides read TGTGCCAGTAGACGAACCGGGACAGGGGCAAATGAGCAGTTCTTC. The variable domain in full, with the rest retrieved from reference TRBV19 and TRBJ2-1, is DGGITQSPKYLFRKEGQNVTLSCEQNLNHDAMYWYRQDPGQGLRLIYYSQIVNDFQKGDIAEGYSVSREKKESFPLTVTSAQKNPTAFYLCASRRTGTGANEQFFGPGTRLTVL.

The V call is TRBV6-6, the J call TRBJ2-1; D is possibly TRBD2 (5 bases). There are 13 residues in the CDR3. Germline V gene data show CDR1 as MNHNY and CDR2 as SVGAGI (reference sequence). The V end lost 8 bases, the J end lost 2 bases, and 10 bases lay between the germline ends. This CDR3 reads CASGSGTYNEQFF. Here the CDR3 DNA reads TGTGCCAGCGGGAGTGGGACCTACAATGAGCAGTTCTTC.

CDR3 sequence reads: CASSQDNYGYTF. The CDR3 region has the DNA TGTGCCAGCAGCCAGGATAACTATGGCTACACCTTC. J is TRBJ1-2 and V is TRBV9; D call uncertain. This CDR3 is built from 12 residues. Germline V CDR1 and CDR2: SGDLS, YYNGEE. Trimming took off 4 bases at V and 1 base at J, with 5 bases between the two ends. Variable domain in full (rest from reference TRBV9 and TRBJ1-2): DSGVTQTPKHLITATGQRVTLRCSPRSGDLSVYWYQQSLDQGLQFLIQYYNGEERAKGNILERFSAQQFPDLHSELNLSSLELGDSALYFCASSQDNYGYTFGSGTRLTVV.

The chain combines TRBV19 with TRBJ1-5; a possible D gene is TRBD1 (5 bases). Deletions cut 7 bases from V and 1 base from J, with 20 bases between. In germline, CDR1 is LNHDA, CDR2 SQIVND (reference sequence). The length of the CDR3 is 17 residues. This CDR3 reads CASTLDGGGVSNQPQHF. In DNA form, the CDR3 reads TGTGCCAGTACTTTAGACGGCGGGGGTGTAAGCAATCAGCCCCAGCATTTT.

The gene calls are TRBV29-1 and TRBJ2-7; no definite D call. V lost 4 bases and J 5 bases, leaving 18 bases between the germline ends. Looked up from germline, CDR1 is SQVTM and CDR2 is ANQGSEA. There are 14 residues in the CDR3. The CDR3 region is CSVGVRVSRDEQYF. The CDR3 coding sequence is TGCAGCGTTGGAGTCCGGGTCTCCCGAGACGAGCAGTACTTC.

This clone was seen only once. The chain uses TRBV5-1 and TRBJ2-2; 8 bases fit TRBD2. Losses at the gene ends were 2 bases for V and 4 bases for J; bases not matched to a gene: 4. The CDR3 is 15 amino acids. In germline, CDR1 is SGHRS, CDR2 YFSETQ. The CDR3 nucleotides are TGCGCCAGCAGCTTAGCGGGAGCGGTCACCGGGGAGCTGTTTTTT. Its translation: CASSLAGAVTGELFF.

The V and J genes are TRBV5-1 and TRBJ1-4, with a weak D call TRBD1 (6 bases). V was cut by 1 base and J by 0 bases, with 13 bases left in between. The CDR3 loop spans 17 amino acids. The germline V gene has CDR1 SGHRS and CDR2 YFSETQ. CDR3 sequence: CASSLRGGSTTNEKLFF. Written as DNA, the CDR3 is TGCGCCAGCAGCTTGAGGGGGGGCTCTACAACTAATGAAAAACTGTTTTTT.

This clone was detected only once. The genes are TRBV27 and TRBJ1-1, with a possible D match to TRBD1 (6 bases). The V gene's germline CDR1 is MNHEY and CDR2 SMNVEV (reference sequence). The CDR3 covers 16 residues. Trimming took off 8 bases at V and 0 bases at J, with 19 bases between the two ends. CDR3 amino acids: CASYPRGGGLNTEAFF. The CDR3 DNA is TGTGCCAGCTACCCCCGAGGGGGGGGATTGAACACTGAAGCTTTCTTT.

V is TRBV5-1 and J is TRBJ1-1; 8 bases are a match to TRBD1. CDR3 length: 12 amino acids. CDR1 is SGHRS, CDR2 YFSETQ, per germline. Trimming removed 1 base from V and 12 bases from J; junction bases left unmatched: 5. As DNA, the CDR3 is TGCGCCAGCAGCTTGAACACAGGGGGGACTTTCTTT. Protein product: CASSLNTGGTFF. The full variable domain, its missing parts supplied by reference TRBV5-1 and TRBJ1-1, is KAGVTQTPRYLIKTRGQQVTLSCSPISGHRSVSWYQQTPGQGLQFLFEYFSETQRNKGNFPGRFSGRQFSNSRSEMNVSTLELGDSALYLCASSLNTGGTFFGQGTRLTVV.

J is TRBJ1-5 and V is TRBV4-1, with D unclear. CDR1 and CDR2 (germline): MGHRA, YSYEKL. The CDR3 loop spans 18 amino acids. Trimming took 0 bases from V and 5 from J, leaving 20 bases between them. The CDR3, as DNA: TGCGCCAGCAGCCAAGATGTTAATCGGGGAGGCGGGGATCAGCCCCAGCATTTT. This sequence encodes CASSQDVNRGGGDQPQHF.

The genes are TRBV5-8 and TRBJ2-7; 9 nucleotides align to TRBD2. The CDR3 runs 15 residues. Losses at the gene ends were 1 base for V and 3 bases for J; bases not matched to a gene: 5. Germline values: CDR1 SGHTS, CDR2 YDEGEE. The CDR3 coding sequence is TGTGCCAGCAGCTTGACTAGCGGGCCATACTACGAGCAGTACTTC. As protein: CASSLTSGPYYEQYF.

V gene TRBV2 combines with J gene TRBJ2-3; a weak D match, TRBD2 (5 bases). The CDR3 contains 12 residues. Germline V CDR1 and CDR2: SNHLY, FYNNEI. V lost 6 bases and J 4 bases, leaving 8 bases between the germline ends. CDR3 nucleotides: TGTGCCAGCAGCGCGGACTCAGATACGCAGTATTTT. It is translated as CASSADSDTQYF.

This rearrangement joins TRBV9 to TRBJ2-3; TRBD2 aligns across 7 bases. Germline V lookup: CDR1 SGDLS, CDR2 YYNGEE. Trimming removed 4 bases from V and 6 bases from J; junction bases left unmatched: 8. This CDR3 is 14 amino acids long. CDR3 residues: CASSSRGEGDTQYF. In nucleotides, the CDR3 is TGTGCCAGCAGCTCCCGGGGGGAGGGTGATACGCAGTATTTT. Full variable domain (remainder filled in from reference TRBV9 and TRBJ2-3): DSGVTQTPKHLITATGQRVTLRCSPRSGDLSVYWYQQSLDQGLQFLIQYYNGEERAKGNILERFSAQQFPDLHSELNLSSLELGDSALYFCASSSRGEGDTQYFGPGTRLTVL.

V usage is TRBV15 and J usage is TRBJ2-5, with 9 bases that match TRBD2. Germline CDR1 and CDR2: LNHNV and YYDKDF (reference sequence). The V gene end was trimmed by 3 bases and the J gene end by 5 bases; junction bases not matched to a gene: 4. CDR3 length equals 14 residues. The CDR3 sequence: CATSSGLASETQYF. The CDR3 region has the DNA TGTGCCACCAGCAGTGGACTAGCGTCTGAGACCCAGTACTTC.

This chain joins TRBV15 and TRBJ1-5; no definite D call. CDR1 and CDR2 from the germline V gene are LNHNV and YYDKDF (reference sequence). V lost 0 bases and J lost 4, with 7 bases in between. This CDR3 region has 14 residues. Here the CDR3 reads CATSRDGGNQPQHF. CDR3 bases: TGTGCCACCAGCAGAGACGGAGGGAATCAGCCCCAGCATTTT.

This clone has a handful of counts. The chain combines TRBV27 with TRBJ1-6; D uncertain. The V end lost 3 bases, the J end lost 5 bases, and 8 bases lay between the germline ends. The CDR3 is 14 residues long. CDR1 is MNHEY and CDR2 is SMNVEV in the germline V gene (reference sequence). This CDR3 is CASSFNQDNSPLHF. CDR3 in DNA: TGTGCCAGCAGTTTTAACCAGGATAATTCACCCCTCCACTTT.

V usage is TRBV28 and J usage is TRBJ2-3; TRBD2 is a possible D gene (5 bases). Trimming stripped 1 base from V and 0 bases from J, with 14 bases between. Looked up from germline, CDR1 is MDHEN and CDR2 is SYDVKM. This CDR3 spans 17 amino acids. CDR3 sequence (DNA): TGTGCCAGCAGTTTATTGGGTACGGGAACTAGCACAGATACGCAGTATTTT. It specifies CASSLLGTGTSTDTQYF.

The V and J genes are TRBV6-5 and TRBJ2-1, with 13 bases that match TRBD2. The CDR3 has 14 amino acids. Trimming removed 6 bases from V and 12 bases from J; junction bases left unmatched: 8. Per the germline V gene, CDR1 is MNHEY and CDR2 is SVGAGI. CDR3 bases: TGTGCCAGCAGACTCCGGACTAGCGGGAGTATGCAGTTCTTC. As protein: CASRLRTSGSMQFF.